The T cell receptor (beta chain) described here comes from a study of Tregs in tolerant kidney transplant recipients. About the research overall: Mixed chimerism was transient after nonmyeloablative marrow transplants from related graft donors. Overall study results and limits: Biological reproducibility was not directly addressed, but technical replication error appeared minimal.

A note on this clone: Its antigen is not known. The read falls 3 residues short of the CDR3 end, and the missing part is taken from the germline J gene.

CD4+CD25+CD127- Tregs, CD4+CD25- non-Tregs, CD4 and CD8 cells were sorted. TCRdb keeps only in-frame clones here, not all; method: immunoSEQ multiplex PCR. The sample's table shows over 45,000 clones. The CDR3 is 13 amino acids. V was cut by 1 base and J by 9 bases, with 10 bases left in between. Germline CDR1 and CDR2: SEHNR and FQNEAQ (reference sequence). Sequences were derived from CD4+ T cells from blood, sampled before the transplant. This chain uses TRBV7-9 with TRBJ2-1; D unresolved. The source of this sequence is a human donor who received a combined kidney and bone marrow transplant. The sequenced CDR3 bases are TGTGCCAGCAGCTTAGTCGAAAACAGTGAG. Protein: CASSLVENSE. The CDR3 in full is CASSLVENSEQFF. The full variable domain, with the rest looked up from reference TRBV7-9 and TRBJ2-1, is DTGVSQNPRHKITKRGQNVTFRCDPISEHNRLYWYRQTLGQGPEFLTYFQNEAQLEKSRLLSDRFSAERPKGSFSTLEIQRTEQGDSAMYLCASSLVENSEQFFGPGTRLTVL.